Each of the 16 T cell receptor beta chains below was sequenced from the same sample in a study of T-cell reconstitution after alpha-beta-depleted transplantation in children. Preparation of the TCRbeta library was carried out with unique molecular identifiers. TCRdb analysed the PCR reads with MiXCR anew, one entry per CDR3 protein. Of hundreds of thousands of distinct CDR3 sequences listed, 10% to 15% are singletons. The sequenced sample was PBMCs, mostly from graft donor cells, obtained 360 days after TCRalphabeta/CD19-depleted stem cell transplant. The receptor set was obtained from a male patient aged 10-17 years who had a stem cell transplant for acute myeloid leukemia, so the T cells may come from the graft donor.

This clonotype was counted a few times. This chain uses TRBV7-2 with TRBJ1-5; weak D call: TRBD1 (5 bases). Per germline, CDR1 SGHTA and CDR2 FQGNSA. The length of the CDR3 is 15 residues. Trimming stripped 1 base from V and 0 bases from J, with 7 bases between. The CDR3 sequence: CASSLDRFSNQPQHF. DNA of the CDR3: TGTGCCAGCAGCTTAGACAGGTTTAGCAATCAGCCCCAGCATTTT.

The sample holds many counts of this clonotype. CDR3 nucleotides: TGTGCCAGCAGTTCGACCGGGACGCCAAACACTGAAGCTTTCTTT. This sequence encodes CASSSTGTPNTEAFF. The chain is built from TRBV28 and TRBJ1-1; a possible D gene is TRBD1 (5 bases). V lost 4 bases to trimming and J lost 2 bases, with 14 bases between them. Germline V gives CDR1 MDHEN, CDR2 SYDVKM. The CDR3 spans 15 residues.

This clonotype occurred a few times. The rearrangement links TRBV11-2 to TRBJ2-3; D may correspond to TRBD1 or TRBD2 (6 bases each). CDR3 length: 15 amino acids. Germline V lookup: CDR1 SGHAT, CDR2 FQNNGV. Trimming took off 2 bases at V and 0 bases at J, with 9 bases between the two ends. The DNA for the CDR3 is TGTGCCAGCAGCTTATGGGGGGCTAGCACAGATACGCAGTATTTT. Translating it yields CASSLWGASTDTQYF.

A few counts support this clonotype. V is TRBV12-1 and J is TRBJ2-1; no DNA check was done on the table's D call, TRBD1. TRBV12-1 is noted as a pseudogene. This CDR3 contains 16 residues. CDR3 amino acids: CASSKPGTLSYNEQFF. CDR3 nucleotide sequence: TGTGCCAGCAGCAAACCCGGGACACTTTCATACAATGAGCAGTTCTTC.

A few counts support this clonotype. The chain recombines TRBV10-3 with TRBJ1-1, with a possible D match to TRBD1 (5 bases). Germline V gene data show CDR1 as ENHRY and CDR2 as SYGVKD. The CDR3 sequence is 18 residues long. V dropped 0 bases and J dropped 1 base, with 18 bases sitting between them. The CDR3 spells CAISESTGTPTGNTEAFF. CDR3 DNA sequence: TGTGCCATCAGTGAGTCGACTGGGACCCCAACCGGGAACACTGAAGCTTTCTTT.

The V and J genes are TRBV30 and TRBJ1-3; D is ambiguous. The CDR3 runs to 16 residues. Germline lookup yields CDR1 GTSNPN and CDR2 SVGIG (reference sequence). V was clipped by 0 bases and J by 0 bases, with 12 bases between them. The CDR3 loop is CAWSVRGRPSGNTIYF. CDR3 DNA: TGTGCCTGGAGTGTACGAGGCAGACCCTCTGGAAACACCATATATTTT.

A few counts support this clonotype. This chain connects TRBV12-3 or TRBV12-4 to TRBJ2-1, with TRBD2 matching 12 bases. The CDR3 length is 18 residues. The trim removed 2 bases at V and 2 bases at J, leaving 7 bases unmatched. CDR3: CASSLLLAGGGPYNEQFF. The CDR3, as DNA: TGTGCCAGCAGTTTACTACTAGCGGGAGGTGGGCCCTACAATGAGCAGTTCTTC.

This clonotype was found many times. The chain combines TRBV29-1 with TRBJ2-6; D may be TRBD2 (5 bases). Trimming shortened V by 7 bases and J by 0 bases, and 16 bases separated the two germline ends. The germline V gene encodes CDR1 SQVTM and CDR2 ANQGSEA. The CDR3 sequence is 16 residues long. CDR3 region: CSAEGSWSSGANVLTF. DNA of the CDR3: TGCAGCGCTGAGGGCTCTTGGAGCTCTGGGGCCAACGTCCTGACTTTC.

This clonotype was seen a single time. The chain uses TRBV2 and TRBJ2-1, with 8 positions matching TRBD1. Germline CDR1 is SNHLY and CDR2 is FYNNEI. V was clipped by 2 bases and J by 1 base; unmatched bases: 4. This CDR3 is built from 16 residues. Here the CDR3 reads CASSEQGARSYNEQFF. The CDR3 nucleotides are TGTGCCAGCAGTGAACAGGGGGCGAGGTCCTACAATGAGCAGTTCTTC.

This clonotype has more than one count but fewer than ten. J is TRBJ2-1 and V is TRBV4-2, with no clear D. Germline V CDR1 and CDR2: LGHNA, YNFKEQ. The length of the CDR3 is 13 residues. V lost 8 bases and J 8 bases, leaving 16 bases between the germline ends. CDR3 nucleotide sequence: TGTGCCAGCGGAAGCTTAGGAACCCATGAGCAGTTCTTC. Amino acids: CASGSLGTHEQFF.

This clonotype was observed at least ten times. This sequence joins TRBV6-5 and TRBJ2-7; D is unresolved. The CDR3 is 12 amino acids. With 7 bases removed from V and 6 bases from J, the gap between germline ends came to 13 bases. From germline, CDR1 is MNHEY and CDR2 SVGAGI. Here the CDR3 reads CASKRPLGEQYF. In DNA, the CDR3 is TGTGCCAGCAAAAGACCGTTAGGCGAGCAGTACTTC.

The chain couples TRBV28 to TRBJ2-5, with TRBD2 matching over 8 bases. Germline CDR1 reads MDHEN; CDR2 reads SYDVKM. This CDR3 contains 15 residues. Unmatched junction bases numbered 6, after V lost 1 base and J lost 5 bases. CDR3 in amino acids: CASSLFLAGSETQYF. CDR3 nucleotide sequence: TGTGCCAGCAGTTTATTCCTAGCGGGTTCTGAGACCCAGTACTTC.

This clonotype was observed a few times. V gene TRBV4-3 combines with J gene TRBJ2-5, with 10 bases aligning to TRBD2. CDR3 size: 18 residues. With V trimmed by 3 bases and J by 2 bases, 12 bases remained unmatched. Germline CDR1 reads LGHNA; CDR2 reads YSLEER. CDR3 DNA sequence: TGCGCCAGCAGCCAGGAATACCCTTCACTAGCGGGACAAGAGACCCAGTACTTC. Amino acid sequence: CASSQEYPSLAGQETQYF.

This chain uses TRBV20-1 with TRBJ2-7; a weak D match, TRBD2 (6 bases). Per germline, CDR1 DFQATT and CDR2 SNEGSKA (reference sequence). V was shortened by 6 bases and J by 2 bases, with 17 bases between the two germline ends. The CDR3 is 14 amino acids. CDR3 region: CSALAPPTTYEQYF. The CDR3 DNA follows: TGCAGTGCACTAGCTCCCCCGACTACCTACGAGCAGTACTTC.

This clonotype was observed a few times. The chain couples TRBV3-1 to TRBJ2-7; D is unclear. Per the germline V gene, CDR1 is LGHDT and CDR2 is YNNKEL (reference sequence). The CDR3 spans 13 residues. V lost 4 bases to trimming and J lost 3 bases, with 10 bases between them. The CDR3 region has the DNA TGTGCCAGCAGCCCGACGTGGGACTACGAGCAGTACTTC. Residues: CASSPTWDYEQYF.

The chain carries TRBV7-2 and TRBJ1-6; 8 nucleotides agree with TRBD1. There are 15 residues in the CDR3. With 5 bases clipped from V and 4 bases from J, the junction kept 4 bases outside the gene matches. Germline CDR1 and CDR2: SGHTA and FQGNSA. The CDR3 here is CASSPGTGYNSPLHF. CDR3 DNA: TGTGCCAGCAGCCCAGGGACAGGATATAATTCACCCCTCCACTTT.